These T cell receptor beta chains were read from a single sample in a study of blood T cell repertoires in COVID-19. Using immunoSEQ multiplex PCR, the repertoire was profiled, and TCRdb retains in-frame clones only, with some absent. Of nearly 110,000 clones listed, around nine tenths are singletons. Sequences were obtained from peripheral blood. The receptors shown here come from a woman in her thirties with acute or convalescent COVID-19. Each CDR3 is given with its conserved first and last residue. The order of the fields is clone size, V gene, D gene, J gene, CDR3 protein, CDR3 DNA. D genes are given only for firm matches. Some rows mark clone size as missing; the rest say once, few, many or name a class of expanded clone.

>.|TRBV15|.|TRBJ1-1
CATSRDRNTEAFF
TGTGCCACCAGCAGAGATAGGAACACTGAAGCTTTCTTT
>.|TRBV18|.|TRBJ2-7
CASSSAYEQYF
TGTGCCAGCTCATCGGCCTACGAGCAGTACTTC
>.|TRBV21-1|.|TRBJ1-2
CASSRTDFNYGYTF
TGTGCCAGCAGCAGGACAGACTTTAACTATGGCTACACCTTC
>.|TRBV28|TRBD2|TRBJ2-7
CASSFSGLAGSYEQYF
TGTGCCAGCAGCTTTTCGGGGCTAGCGGGGTCCTACGAGCAGTACTTC
>.|TRBV13|.|TRBJ2-1
CASNPLGKRRDEQFF
TGTGCCAGCAACCCCCTAGGGAAGCGGCGGGATGAGCAGTTCTTC
>.|TRBV12-5|.|TRBJ2-7
CASGPPGSYEQYF
TGTGCTAGTGGCCCGCCAGGGTCCTACGAGCAGTACTTC
>.|TRBV3-1/TRBV3-2|.|TRBJ1-4
CASSHSNEKLFF
TGTGCCAGCAGCCACTCTAATGAAAAACTGTTTTTT
>.|TRBV12-5|TRBD1|TRBJ1-6
CASGFDRGYNSPLHF
TGTGCTAGTGGTTTCGACAGGGGGTATAATTCACCCCTCCACTTT
>.|TRBV7-2|TRBD1|TRBJ1-2
CASRQNRGDYGYTF
TGTGCCAGCAGACAAAACAGGGGTGACTATGGCTACACCTTC
>.|TRBV30|.|TRBJ2-7
CAWSTGGGFEQYF
TGTGCCTGGAGTACCGGTGGGGGCTTCGAGCAGTACTTC
>.|TRBV7-7|.|TRBJ2-7
CASSLGPTDIYEQYF
TGTGCCAGCAGCTTAGGCCCCACAGACATCTACGAGCAGTACTTC
>few|TRBV11-3|.|TRBJ1-3
CASSRGAIGNTIYF
TGTGCCAGCAGCCGCGGGGCGATCGGAAACACCATATATTTT
>once|TRBV10-3|TRBD1|TRBJ2-5
CAISEDRAEETQYF
TGTGCCATCAGTGAGGACAGGGCAGAAGAGACCCAGTACTTC
>.|TRBV6-2/TRBV6-3|.|TRBJ1-5
CASNPQVPTFYSNQPQHF
TGTGCCAGCAACCCACAGGTACCAACTTTCTATAGCAATCAGCCCCAGCATTTT
>.|TRBV11-2|TRBD1|TRBJ2-3
CASSAPHRGVGTDTQYF
TGTGCCAGCAGCGCACCACACAGGGGGGTAGGCACAGATACGCAGTATTTT
>once|TRBV12-3/TRBV12-4|.|TRBJ1-2
CASSFGDYGYTF
TGTGCCAGCAGTTTCGGGGACTATGGCTACACCTTC
>.|TRBV15|.|TRBJ2-5
CATSVGRRYF
TGTGCCACCAGCGTGGGGAGGAGGTACTTC
>.|TRBV9|TRBD1|TRBJ2-1
CASTPGTGSREQFF
TGTGCCAGCACCCCCGGGACAGGCTCGCGTGAGCAGTTCTTC
>.|TRBV19|TRBD2|TRBJ2-5
CASSIMASGGGQETQYF
TGTGCCAGTAGTATAATGGCTAGCGGGGGGGGGCAAGAGACCCAGTACTTC
>.|TRBV28|TRBD1|TRBJ2-2
CASSTAGGNTGELFF
TGTGCCAGCAGTACTGCAGGGGGGAACACCGGGGAGCTGTTTTTT
>.|TRBV10-1|.|TRBJ1-6
CANKHPGHYNSPLHF
TGCGCCAACAAACATCCGGGACACTATAATTCACCCCTCCACTTT
>once|TRBV11-1|TRBD2|TRBJ2-7
CASSLAGTTYEQYF
TGTGCCAGCAGTCTAGCGGGGACTACCTACGAGCAGTACTTC
>once|TRBV19|.|TRBJ1-5
CASSIRGGQPQHF
TGTGCCAGTAGTATTCGGGGGGGCCAGCCCCAGCATTTT
>.|TRBV7-6|TRBD1|TRBJ1-3
CASSLLDRGNTIYF
TGTGCCAGCAGCTTATTGGACAGGGGAAACACCATATATTTT
>.|TRBV28|.|TRBJ2-4
CASSSEGSLKNIQYF
TGTGCCAGTTCTTCTGAGGGATCATTAAAAAACATTCAGTACTTC
>.|TRBV28|.|TRBJ1-2
CASSWDIYGYTF
TGTGCCAGCAGCTGGGACATCTATGGCTACACCTTC
>.|TRBV4-1|.|TRBJ1-4
CASSQVAGFGNEKLFF
TGCGCCAGCAGCCAAGTTGCAGGGTTTGGTAATGAAAAACTGTTTTTT
>.|TRBV19|.|TRBJ1-5
CASSPQAGQPQHF
TGTGCCAGTAGTCCCCAGGCAGGCCAGCCCCAGCATTTT
>.|TRBV7-6|.|TRBJ1-1
CASSNTGLNTEAFF
TGTGCCAGCAGCAACACAGGGTTGAACACTGAAGCTTTCTTT
>.|TRBV7-9|.|TRBJ1-6
CASSNTGPGNSPLHF
TGTGCCAGCAGCAACACAGGTCCGGGTAATTCACCCCTCCACTTT
>.|TRBV4-1|.|TRBJ2-1
CASSQVRGTYNEQFF
TGCGCCAGCAGCCAAGTACGGGGAACCTACAATGAGCAGTTCTTC